The 30 T cell receptor beta chains reported below all come from one sample, sequenced in a study of cytomegalovirus exposure and HLA in healthy donors. Vbeta (60) and Jbeta (13) primers were used in the PCR. The repertoire was sequenced with immunoSEQ multiplex PCR; TCRdb's copy has only in-frame clones and lacks some. The sample includes roughly 110,000 clones, approximately 80% seen only once; the top ten take about 1.5%. What was sequenced was PBMCs. All receptors come from a man aged 50-60 years in good health and CMV-seronegative.

The chain employs TRBV7-6 and TRBJ1-1; D remains unclear. Germline-derived CDR1 and CDR2 are SGHVS and FNYEAQ. V lost 7 bases to trimming and J lost 4 bases, with 16 bases between them. CDR3 length: 14 residues. This CDR3 is CASTLGDLGTEAFF. For the CDR3, the DNA is TGTGCCAGCACCCTCGGGGATCTGGGCACTGAAGCTTTCTTT.

The rearrangement links TRBV19 to TRBJ1-1; a possible D gene is TRBD1 (5 bases). Trimming removed 4 bases from V and 0 bases from J, with 12 bases in between. The CDR3 runs 15 residues. From germline, CDR1 is LNHDA and CDR2 SQIVND (reference sequence). CDR3 protein: CASSRAGFMNTEAFF. CDR3 nucleotide sequence: TGTGCCAGTAGTAGGGCAGGGTTCATGAACACTGAAGCTTTCTTT.

V usage is TRBV6-1 and J usage is TRBJ1-2; D call uncertain. The CDR3 runs 12 residues. V was pared by 4 bases and J by 8 bases, with 11 bases between. Germline V lookup: CDR1 MNHNS, CDR2 SASEGT. CDR3 nucleotide sequence: TGTGCCAGCAGTGGCCTACGGAGCGGCTACACCTTC. Protein: CASSGLRSGYTF.

The chain recombines TRBV4-1 with TRBJ2-5; possibly TRBD2 for D (6 bases). Between the trimmed V and J ends, which lost 1 base and 3 bases, there was a span of 12 bases. The CDR3 runs 15 residues. Per the germline V gene, CDR1 is MGHRA and CDR2 is YSYEKL. CDR3 nucleotide sequence: TGCGCCAGCAGCCAAGCGGGGACTGCCGAAGAGACCCAGTACTTC. Amino acids: CASSQAGTAEETQYF.

This clone was found a few times. The V and J genes are TRBV15 and TRBJ2-7; D remains unclear. Germline V gene sequence: CDR1 LNHNV, CDR2 YYDKDF (reference sequence). The CDR3 runs to 13 residues. V lost 0 bases to trimming and J lost 4 bases, with 7 bases between them. Here the CDR3 reads CATSRDDFYEQYV. CDR3 DNA sequence: TGTGCCACCAGCAGAGATGACTTTTACGAGCAGTACGTC.

This rearrangement joins TRBV18 to TRBJ2-3, with TRBD2 matching over 9 bases. The germline V gene encodes CDR1 KGHSH and CDR2 LQKENI. This CDR3 contains 13 residues. J was trimmed by 3 bases and V by 7 bases; bases with no gene match: 2. CDR3 sequence (DNA): TGTGCCAGCTTGCGGGGGGGAACAGATACGCAGTATTTT. Its translation is CASLRGGTDTQYF.

V is TRBV7-6 and J is TRBJ1-3, with D unresolved. The CDR3 sequence is 14 residues long. The V gene's germline CDR1 is SGHVS and CDR2 FNYEAQ. Between the trimmed V and J ends, which lost 5 bases and 0 bases, there was a span of 8 bases. CDR3 nucleotides: TGTGCCAGCAGCCGCGGGTACTCTGGAAACACCATATATTTT. Encoded protein: CASSRGYSGNTIYF. The full variable domain, rest sourced from reference TRBV7-6 and TRBJ1-3, is GAGVSQSPRYKVTKRGQDVALRCDPISGHVSLYWYRQALGQGPEFLTYFNYEAQQDKSGLPNDRFSAERPEGSISTLTIQRTEQRDSAMYRCASSRGYSGNTIYFGEGSWLTVV.

This CDR3 reads CAGHRVANYGYTF. CDR3 DNA: TGTGCCGGGCACAGGGTGGCTAACTATGGCTACACCTTC. The chain is built from TRBV5-6 and TRBJ1-2, with D possibly TRBD1 on 6 matching bases. CDR3 length equals 13 residues. Germline V lookup: CDR1 SGHDT, CDR2 YYEEEE. Trimming cost V 10 bases and J 0 bases, with 13 bases left between them.

The J gene is TRBJ2-1, the V gene TRBV30, with D possibly matching TRBD2 (7 bases). Germline lookup yields CDR1 GTSNPN and CDR2 SVGIG (reference sequence). The V and J ends lost 4 bases and 6 bases respectively, with 10 bases between them. The CDR3 totals 12 residues. The CDR3: CAWTRGGNEQFF. CDR3 nucleotides: TGTGCCTGGACGAGGGGGGGCAATGAGCAGTTCTTC. The variable domain in full, with the rest retrieved from reference TRBV30 and TRBJ2-1, is SQTIHQWPATLVQPVGSPLSLECTVEGTSNPNLYWYRQAAGRGLQLLFYSVGIGQISSEVPQNLSASRPQDRQFILSSKKLLLSDSGFYLCAWTRGGNEQFFGPGTRLTVL.

The V gene is TRBV9, the J gene TRBJ1-1; D is unresolved. The CDR3 extends over 15 amino acids. The V end was cut by 0 bases, the J end by 6 bases, with 15 bases between. Germline V gene sequence: CDR1 SGDLS, CDR2 YYNGEE. CDR3 nucleotide sequence: TGTGCCAGCAGCGTAGTAGATTACCGAGGCGCTGAAGCTTTCTTT. It encodes CASSVVDYRGAEAFF.

This chain joins TRBV11-2 and TRBJ2-1; no clear D. CDR3 length: 15 residues. Trimming removed 2 bases from V and 10 bases from J, with 18 bases in between. Germline-derived CDR1 and CDR2 are SGHAT and FQNNGV. This chain's CDR3 is CASSLFRGTSPEQFF. DNA of the CDR3: TGTGCCAGCAGCTTATTCCGAGGTACCTCCCCCGAGCAGTTCTTC.

The chain carries TRBV19 and TRBJ2-1, with D perhaps matching TRBD1 (6 bases). Per the germline V gene, CDR1 is LNHDA and CDR2 is SQIVND (reference sequence). V was clipped by 5 bases and J by 4 bases, with 18 bases between them. The CDR3 is 16 residues long. This CDR3 reads CASSALLTGRYNEQFF. In DNA, the CDR3 is TGTGCCAGTAGTGCACTTCTCACAGGGCGATACAATGAGCAGTTCTTC.

This sequence joins TRBV30 and TRBJ1-1, with 7 positions matching TRBD1. J was trimmed by 6 bases and V by 3 bases; bases with no gene match: 7. The CDR3 extends over 13 amino acids. In germline, CDR1 is GTSNPN, CDR2 SVGIG (reference sequence). CDR3 protein: CAWRYRGRAEAFF. CDR3 coding DNA: TGTGCCTGGAGGTACAGGGGCAGGGCTGAAGCTTTCTTT. Filled out from reference TRBV30 and TRBJ1-1, the complete variable domain reads SQTIHQWPATLVQPVGSPLSLECTVEGTSNPNLYWYRQAAGRGLQLLFYSVGIGQISSEVPQNLSASRPQDRQFILSSKKLLLSDSGFYLCAWRYRGRAEAFFGQGTRLTVV.

The V call is TRBV2, the J call TRBJ2-2; 14 bases align to TRBD2. Germline trimming cut 5 bases from V and 8 bases from J; bases unmatched to any gene: 7. CDR3 length: 16 amino acids. The germline V gene encodes CDR1 SNHLY and CDR2 FYNNEI. This CDR3 reads CASSRLAGGAHGELFF. CDR3 in DNA: TGTGCCAGCAGTCGACTAGCGGGGGGGGCTCATGGGGAGCTGTTTTTT.

For the CDR3, the DNA is TGCAGCGTTTATGACACAATCGGCACTGAAGCTTTCTTT. This sequence encodes CSVYDTIGTEAFF. The chain is built from TRBV29-1 and TRBJ1-1; D gene uncertain. The V gene's germline CDR1 is SQVTM and CDR2 ANQGSEA. This CDR3 has 13 residues. V shed 5 bases and J shed 4 bases, with 14 bases lying between them. The full variable domain, rest sourced from reference TRBV29-1 and TRBJ1-1, is SAVISQKPSRDICQRGTSLTIQCQVDSQVTMMFWYRQQPGQSLTLIATANQGSEATYESGFVIDKFPISRPNLTFSTLTVSNMSPEDSSIYLCSVYDTIGTEAFFGQGTRLTVV.

The CDR3 DNA follows: TGTGCCAGCAGTTACAGGCAGGGGGCCCGTGTACATGGCTACACCTTC. Residues: CASSYRQGARVHGYTF. The chain couples TRBV6-6 to TRBJ1-2; TRBD1 agrees at 8 bases. The CDR3 has 16 residues. CDR1 MNHNY and CDR2 SVGAGI come from the germline V gene (reference sequence). V was pared by 2 bases and J by 6 bases, with 11 bases of the junction left unmatched.

The V gene is TRBV9, the J gene TRBJ1-4, with TRBD1 matching 8 bases. V lost 1 base and J lost 7; bases outside the gene matches: 3. CDR3 size: 14 residues. Germline CDR1 reads SGDLS; CDR2 reads YYNGEE. The CDR3 spells CASSVTGGGEKLFF. The CDR3 DNA reads TGTGCCAGCAGCGTAACAGGGGGGGGTGAAAAACTGTTTTTT. The full variable domain, completed using reference TRBV9 and TRBJ1-4, is DSGVTQTPKHLITATGQRVTLRCSPRSGDLSVYWYQQSLDQGLQFLIQYYNGEERAKGNILERFSAQQFPDLHSELNLSSLELGDSALYFCASSVTGGGEKLFFGSGTQLSVL.

V is TRBV5-6 and J is TRBJ1-5; TRBD1 agrees at 8 bases. The V gene's germline CDR1 is SGHDT and CDR2 YYEEEE. J was trimmed by 3 bases and V by 3 bases; bases with no gene match: 8. The CDR3 is 16 residues long. The CDR3 coding sequence is TGTGCCAGCAGCTCCCGGACAGGGTCGAACAATCAGCCCCAGCATTTT. Protein: CASSSRTGSNNQPQHF. Full variable domain (rest looked up from reference TRBV5-6 and TRBJ1-5): DAGVTQSPTHLIKTRGQQVTLRCSPKSGHDTVSWYQQALGQGPQFIFQYYEEEERQRGNFPDRFSGHQFPNYSSELNVNALLLGDSALYLCASSSRTGSNNQPQHFGDGTRLSIL.

The chain recombines TRBV7-9 with TRBJ1-1; TRBD1 matches 11 bases. With 5 bases clipped from V and 3 bases from J, the junction kept 5 bases outside the gene matches. The CDR3 spans 15 residues. The germline V gene encodes CDR1 SEHNR and CDR2 FQNEAQ (reference sequence). DNA of the CDR3: TGTGCCAGCAGCGACCCGGGACAGGGGGACACTGAAGCTTTCTTT. Protein product: CASSDPGQGDTEAFF.

The J gene is TRBJ2-7, the V gene TRBV5-4; TRBD2 aligns across 7 bases. With 4 bases clipped from V and 3 bases from J, the junction kept 10 bases outside the gene matches. Germline assignment: CDR1 SGHNT and CDR2 YYREEE (reference sequence). The CDR3 has 15 residues. The CDR3, as DNA: TGTGCCAGCAGCCTTACTCTGGGCGGGGGCTACGAGCAGTACTTC. This translates into CASSLTLGGGYEQYF.

This clone has only a few counts. The chain carries TRBV4-1 and TRBJ1-4, with D tentatively TRBD1 (6 bases). This CDR3 is built from 15 residues. The V and J ends lost 4 bases and 6 bases respectively, with 15 bases between them. Germline V lookup: CDR1 MGHRA, CDR2 YSYEKL. In nucleotides, the CDR3 is TGCGCCAGCAGCCCCACAGGGATGGGAGATGAAAAACTGTTTTTT. Encoded protein: CASSPTGMGDEKLFF.

This clone was detected only once. The genes are TRBV2 and TRBJ2-5, with TRBD1 as a possible D gene (6 bases). Germline V CDR1 and CDR2: SNHLY, FYNNEI. The CDR3 sequence is 15 residues long. Trimming cost V 5 bases and J 5 bases, with 18 bases left between them. The CDR3 nucleotides are TGTGCCAGCAGTTACGGACAGACCCCGGGGGAGACCCAGTACTTC. It yields the protein CASSYGQTPGETQYF.

With regard to this clone: The same CDR3 is also encoded by other DNA sequences in this sample. The genes are TRBV6-4 and TRBJ2-1; 10 bases agree with TRBD2. Unmatched junction bases numbered 5, after V lost 8 bases and J lost 4 bases. The length of the CDR3 is 14 residues. Looked up from germline, CDR1 is MRHNA and CDR2 is SNTAGT. The CDR3: CASSLSGGYNEQFF. The CDR3 DNA reads TGTGCCAGCTCCCTTAGCGGGGGGTACAATGAGCAGTTCTTC.

The V call is TRBV14, the J call TRBJ1-1, with D unclear. There are 17 residues in the CDR3. Germline V gene data show CDR1 as SGHDN and CDR2 as FVKESK. Trimming removed 0 bases from V and 1 base from J, with 15 bases in between. In DNA form, the CDR3 reads TGTGCCAGCAGCCAAGATTATGGAGTAGAAGGGAACACTGAAGCTTTCTTT. The encoded protein is CASSQDYGVEGNTEAFF. The entire variable domain, with the rest obtained from reference TRBV14 and TRBJ1-1, is as follows: EAGVTQFPSHSVIEKGQTVTLRCDPISGHDNLYWYRRVMGKEIKFLLHFVKESKQDESGMPNNRFLAERTGGTYSTLKVQPAELEDSGVYFCASSQDYGVEGNTEAFFGQGTRLTVV.

This clone turned up a few times. The chain links TRBV4-2 to TRBJ2-2; perhaps TRBD1 as D (5 bases). The V gene's germline CDR1 is LGHNA and CDR2 YNFKEQ. Trimming left V 0 bases short and J 5 bases short, with 16 bases between. The CDR3 runs 17 residues. The CDR3 spells CASSQDFGRVKTGELFF. CDR3 sequence (DNA): TGTGCCAGCAGCCAAGATTTCGGCAGGGTTAAGACCGGGGAGCTGTTTTTT.

The chain recombines TRBV7-2 with TRBJ2-1; 10 positions match TRBD2. The ends lost 1 base at V and 8 bases at J; junction bases unmatched: 8. This CDR3 comprises 16 residues. Germline loops: CDR1 SGHTA, CDR2 FQGNSA. CDR3 DNA sequence: TGTGCCAGCAGCTTAGGGGTGGGACTAGCGTCCGATGAGCAGTTCTTC. It yields the protein CASSLGVGLASDEQFF.

This chain connects TRBV27 to TRBJ1-1, with D perhaps TRBD1 (6 bases). Trimming took 2 bases from V and 3 from J, leaving 16 bases between them. The CDR3 loop spans 16 amino acids. Germline values: CDR1 MNHEY, CDR2 SMNVEV (reference sequence). The CDR3 spells CASSLKVAGADTEAFF. CDR3 DNA: TGTGCCAGCAGTTTAAAGGTGGCAGGGGCTGACACTGAAGCTTTCTTT.

This clone was seen only once. This rearrangement joins TRBV7-2 to TRBJ1-4; weak D call: TRBD1 (5 bases). The V gene's germline CDR1 is SGHTA and CDR2 FQGNSA. This CDR3 is built from 17 residues. Trimming cost V 2 bases and J 0 bases, with 13 bases left between them. The CDR3 coding sequence is TGTGCCAGCAGCTTATCACCCTTCAGGGCAACTAATGAAAAACTGTTTTTT. Translating it yields CASSLSPFRATNEKLFF.

The chain combines TRBV5-8 with TRBJ1-2, with D unresolved. CDR3 size: 15 residues. V was trimmed by 3 bases and J by 4 bases, leaving 16 bases between them. Germline lookup yields CDR1 SGHTS and CDR2 YDEGEE. CDR3 nucleotides: TGTGCCAGCAGCTCCCCGCGGACTATACCCTATGGCTACACCTTC. It yields the protein CASSSPRTIPYGYTF. Together with reference TRBV5-8 and TRBJ1-2, the CDR3 gives the full variable domain: EAGVTQSPTHLIKTRGQQATLRCSPISGHTSVYWYQQALGLGLQFLLWYDEGEERNRGNFPPRFSGRQFPNYSSELNVNALELEDSALYLCASSSPRTIPYGYTFGSGTRLTVV.

The genes are TRBV11-2 and TRBJ2-1, with TRBD1 matching over 10 bases. The CDR3 runs to 15 residues. Per germline, CDR1 SGHAT and CDR2 FQNNGV. The junction had 7 bases not matched to a gene; V was cut back by 5 bases and J by 6 bases. CDR3 DNA: TGTGCCAGCAGCGCGGACAGGGGGGCCTTCAATGAGCAGTTCTTC. Its protein is CASSADRGAFNEQFF.